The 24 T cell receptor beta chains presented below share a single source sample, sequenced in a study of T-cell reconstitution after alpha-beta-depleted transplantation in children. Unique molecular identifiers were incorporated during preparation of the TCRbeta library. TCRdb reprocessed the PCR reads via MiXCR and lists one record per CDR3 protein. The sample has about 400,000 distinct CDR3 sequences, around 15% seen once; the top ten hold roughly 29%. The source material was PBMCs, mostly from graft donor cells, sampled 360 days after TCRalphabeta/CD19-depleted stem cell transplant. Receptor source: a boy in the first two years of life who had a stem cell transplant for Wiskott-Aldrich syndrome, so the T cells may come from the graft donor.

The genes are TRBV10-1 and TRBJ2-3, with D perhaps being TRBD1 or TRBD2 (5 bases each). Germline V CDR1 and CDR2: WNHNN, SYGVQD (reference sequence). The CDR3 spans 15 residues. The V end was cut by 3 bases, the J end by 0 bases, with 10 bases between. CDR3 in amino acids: CASSEGDPSTDTQYF. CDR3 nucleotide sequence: TGCGCCAGCAGTGAAGGGGACCCTAGCACAGATACGCAGTATTTT.

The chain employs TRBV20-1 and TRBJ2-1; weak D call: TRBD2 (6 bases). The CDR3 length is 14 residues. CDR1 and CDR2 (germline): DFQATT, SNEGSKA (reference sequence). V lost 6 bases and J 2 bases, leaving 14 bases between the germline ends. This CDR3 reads CSAKPAGTYNEQFF. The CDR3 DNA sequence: TGCAGTGCCAAACCCGCGGGAACCTACAATGAGCAGTTCTTC.

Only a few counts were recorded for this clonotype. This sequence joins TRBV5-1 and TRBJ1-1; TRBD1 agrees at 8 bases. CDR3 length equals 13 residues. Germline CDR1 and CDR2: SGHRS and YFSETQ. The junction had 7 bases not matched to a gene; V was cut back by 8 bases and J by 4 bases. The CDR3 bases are TGCGCCAGTACCAGGACAGGGAGCACTGAAGCTTTCTTT. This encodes CASTRTGSTEAFF.

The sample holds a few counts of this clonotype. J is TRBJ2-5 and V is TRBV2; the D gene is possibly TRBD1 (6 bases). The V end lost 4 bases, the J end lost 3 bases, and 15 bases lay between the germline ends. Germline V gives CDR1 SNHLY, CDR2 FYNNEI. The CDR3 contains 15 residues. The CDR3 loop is CASSGTGTLKETQYF. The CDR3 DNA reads TGTGCCAGCAGTGGAACCGGGACATTGAAAGAGACCCAGTACTTC. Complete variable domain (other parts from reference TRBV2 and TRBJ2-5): EPEVTQTPSHQVTQMGQEVILRCVPISNHLYFYWYRQILGQKVEFLVSFYNNEISEKSEIFDDQFSVERPDGSNFTLKIRSTKLEDSAMYFCASSGTGTLKETQYFGPGTRLLVL.

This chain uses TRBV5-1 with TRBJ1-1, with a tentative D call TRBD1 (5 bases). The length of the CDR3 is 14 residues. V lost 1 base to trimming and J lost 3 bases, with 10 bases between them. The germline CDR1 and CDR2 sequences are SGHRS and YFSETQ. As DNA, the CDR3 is TGCGCCAGCAGCTTGCTATGGGGCCACACTGAAGCTTTCTTT. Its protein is CASSLLWGHTEAFF. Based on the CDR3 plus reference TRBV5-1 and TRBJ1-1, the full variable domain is KAGVTQTPRYLIKTRGQQVTLSCSPISGHRSVSWYQQTPGQGLQFLFEYFSETQRNKGNFPGRFSGRQFSNSRSEMNVSTLELGDSALYLCASSLLWGHTEAFFGQGTRLTVV.

The CDR3 loop is CASSPQHYSNQPQHF. CDR3 in DNA: TGTGCCAGCAGCCCACAGCATTATAGCAATCAGCCCCAGCATTTT. The chain carries TRBV6-1 and TRBJ1-5, with D unclear. This CDR3 is 15 amino acids long. The V end lost 6 bases, the J end lost 0 bases, and 12 bases lay between the germline ends. In germline, CDR1 is MNHNS, CDR2 SASEGT.

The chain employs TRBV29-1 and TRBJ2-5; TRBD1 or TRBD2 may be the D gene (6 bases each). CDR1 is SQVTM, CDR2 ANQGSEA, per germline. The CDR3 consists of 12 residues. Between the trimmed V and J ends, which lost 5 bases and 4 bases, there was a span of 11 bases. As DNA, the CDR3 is TGCAGCGTTTCATGGGGGGCAGAGACCCAGTACTTC. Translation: CSVSWGAETQYF. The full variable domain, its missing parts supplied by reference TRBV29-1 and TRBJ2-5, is SAVISQKPSRDICQRGTSLTIQCQVDSQVTMMFWYRQQPGQSLTLIATANQGSEATYESGFVIDKFPISRPNLTFSTLTVSNMSPEDSSIYLCSVSWGAETQYFGPGTRLLVL.

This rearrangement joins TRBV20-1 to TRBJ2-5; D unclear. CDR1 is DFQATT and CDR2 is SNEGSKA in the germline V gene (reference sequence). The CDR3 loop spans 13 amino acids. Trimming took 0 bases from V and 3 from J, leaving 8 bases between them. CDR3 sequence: CSARDLPKETQYF. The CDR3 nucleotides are TGCAGTGCTAGAGATCTTCCAAAAGAGACCCAGTACTTC.

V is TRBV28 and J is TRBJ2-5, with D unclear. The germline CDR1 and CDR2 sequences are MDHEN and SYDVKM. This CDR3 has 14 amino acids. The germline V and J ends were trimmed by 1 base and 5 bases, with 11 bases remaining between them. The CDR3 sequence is CASSLSVGSETQYF. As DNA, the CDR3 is TGTGCCAGCAGTTTATCTGTGGGGTCGGAGACCCAGTACTTC.

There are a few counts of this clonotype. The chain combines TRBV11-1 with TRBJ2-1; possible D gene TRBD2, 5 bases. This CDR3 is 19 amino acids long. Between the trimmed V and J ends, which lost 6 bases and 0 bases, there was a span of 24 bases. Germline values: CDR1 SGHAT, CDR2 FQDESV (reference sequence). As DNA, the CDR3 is TGTGCCAGCAGTCCCGGCCGGGGAACTAGTTTGGGCTCCTACAATGAGCAGTTCTTC. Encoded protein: CASSPGRGTSLGSYNEQFF.

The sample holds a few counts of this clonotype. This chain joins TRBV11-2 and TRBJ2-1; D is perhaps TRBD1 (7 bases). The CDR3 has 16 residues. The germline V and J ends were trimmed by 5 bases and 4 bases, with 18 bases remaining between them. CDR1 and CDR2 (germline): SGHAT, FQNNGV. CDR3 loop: CASSAGQPLLYNEQFF. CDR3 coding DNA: TGTGCCAGCAGCGCGGGACAGCCATTACTTTACAATGAGCAGTTCTTC. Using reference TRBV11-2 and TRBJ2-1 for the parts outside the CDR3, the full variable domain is EAGVAQSPRYKIIEKRQSVAFWCNPISGHATLYWYQQILGQGPKLLIQFQNNGVVDDSQLPKDRFSAERLKGVDSTLKIQPAKLEDSAVYLCASSAGQPLLYNEQFFGPGTRLTVL.

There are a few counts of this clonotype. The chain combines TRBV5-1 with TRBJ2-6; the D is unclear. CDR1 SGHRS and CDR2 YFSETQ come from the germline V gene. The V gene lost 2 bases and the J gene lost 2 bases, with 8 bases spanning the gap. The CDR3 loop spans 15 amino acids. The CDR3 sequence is CASSLKGPGANVLTF. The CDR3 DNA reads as TGCGCCAGCAGCTTAAAAGGGCCTGGGGCCAACGTCCTGACTTTC.

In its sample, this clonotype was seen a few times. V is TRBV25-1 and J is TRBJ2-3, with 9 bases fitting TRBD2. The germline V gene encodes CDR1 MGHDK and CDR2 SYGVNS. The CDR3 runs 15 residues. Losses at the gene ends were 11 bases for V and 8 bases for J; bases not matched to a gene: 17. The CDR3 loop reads CASVGAGGPRGTQYF. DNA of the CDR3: TGTGCCTCCGTAGGGGCGGGAGGGCCGAGGGGTACGCAGTATTTT.

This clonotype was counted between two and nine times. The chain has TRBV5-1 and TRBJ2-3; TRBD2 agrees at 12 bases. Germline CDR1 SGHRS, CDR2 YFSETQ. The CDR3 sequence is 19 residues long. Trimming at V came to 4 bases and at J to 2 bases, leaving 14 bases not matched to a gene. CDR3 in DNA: TGCGCCAGCAGCAAACCTAGCGGGGGGGCCATGGAATCCACAGATACGCAGTATTTT. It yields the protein CASSKPSGGAMESTDTQYF.

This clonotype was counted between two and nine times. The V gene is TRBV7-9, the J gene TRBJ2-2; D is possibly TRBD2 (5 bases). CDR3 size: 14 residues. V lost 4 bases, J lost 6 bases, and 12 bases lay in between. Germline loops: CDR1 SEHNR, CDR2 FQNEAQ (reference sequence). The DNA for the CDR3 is TGTGCCAGCAGCTCACCACCGAGGGCCGGGGAGCTGTTTTTT. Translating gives CASSSPPRAGELFF.

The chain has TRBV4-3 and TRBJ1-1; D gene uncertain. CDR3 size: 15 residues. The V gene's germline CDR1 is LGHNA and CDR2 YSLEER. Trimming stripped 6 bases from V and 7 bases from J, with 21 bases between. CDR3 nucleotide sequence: TGCGCCAGCAGTGATCTCGTACGGGGTAGCGTTGAAGCTTTCTTT. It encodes CASSDLVRGSVEAFF.

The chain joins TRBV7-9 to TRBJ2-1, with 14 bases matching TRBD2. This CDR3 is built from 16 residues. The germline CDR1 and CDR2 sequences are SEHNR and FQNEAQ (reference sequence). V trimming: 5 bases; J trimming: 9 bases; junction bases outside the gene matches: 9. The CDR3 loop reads CASSTRLGLAGVEQFF. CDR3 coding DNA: TGTGCCAGCAGCACCAGATTGGGACTAGCGGGAGTTGAGCAGTTCTTC.

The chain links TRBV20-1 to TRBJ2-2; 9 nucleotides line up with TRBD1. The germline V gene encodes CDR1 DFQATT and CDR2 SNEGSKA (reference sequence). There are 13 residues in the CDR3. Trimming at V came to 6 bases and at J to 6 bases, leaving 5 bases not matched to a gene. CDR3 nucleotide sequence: TGCAGTGCGTGGGACAGGGAGGCCGGGGAGCTGTTTTTT. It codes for CSAWDREAGELFF.

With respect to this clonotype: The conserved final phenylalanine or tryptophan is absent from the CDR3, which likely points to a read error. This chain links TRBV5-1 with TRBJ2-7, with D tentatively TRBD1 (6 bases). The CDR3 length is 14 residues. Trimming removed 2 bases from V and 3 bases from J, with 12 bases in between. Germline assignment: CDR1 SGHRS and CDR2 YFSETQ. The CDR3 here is CASSLRPDSYEQYL. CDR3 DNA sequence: TGCGCCAGCAGCTTACGGCCGGACAGCTACGAGCAGTACTTG.

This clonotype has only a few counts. The CDR3 region is CASSLTYRDLGLGRAKNIQYF. The CDR3 DNA is TGTGCCAGCAGCTTAACGTACCGGGACTTAGGACTTGGGAGGGCCAAAAACATTCAGTACTTC. The chain recombines TRBV7-3 with TRBJ2-4, with D possibly being TRBD2 (6 bases). Germline CDR1 reads SGHTA; CDR2 reads FQGTGA. The CDR3 has 21 residues. Trimming took 0 bases from V and 1 from J, leaving 25 bases between them.

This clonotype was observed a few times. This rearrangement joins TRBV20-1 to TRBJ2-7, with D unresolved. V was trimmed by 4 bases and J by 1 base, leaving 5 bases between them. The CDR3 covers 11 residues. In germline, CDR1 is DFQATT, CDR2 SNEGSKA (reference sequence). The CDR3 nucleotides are TGCAGTGCTATACCATCCTACGAGCAGTACTTC. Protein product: CSAIPSYEQYF.

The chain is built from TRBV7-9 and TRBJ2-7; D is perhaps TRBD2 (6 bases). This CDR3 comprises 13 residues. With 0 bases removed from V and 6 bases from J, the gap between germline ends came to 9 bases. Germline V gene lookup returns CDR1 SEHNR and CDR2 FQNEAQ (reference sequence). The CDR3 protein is CASSLAGGVEQYF. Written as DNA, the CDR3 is TGTGCCAGCAGCTTAGCTGGCGGGGTCGAGCAGTACTTC.

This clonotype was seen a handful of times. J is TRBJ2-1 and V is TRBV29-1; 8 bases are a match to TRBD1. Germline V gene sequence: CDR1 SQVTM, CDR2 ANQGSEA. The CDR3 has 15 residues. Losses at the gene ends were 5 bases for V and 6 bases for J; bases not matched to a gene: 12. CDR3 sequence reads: CSVYKLLDRVNEQFF. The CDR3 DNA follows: TGCAGCGTTTATAAATTATTGGACAGGGTCAATGAGCAGTTCTTC.

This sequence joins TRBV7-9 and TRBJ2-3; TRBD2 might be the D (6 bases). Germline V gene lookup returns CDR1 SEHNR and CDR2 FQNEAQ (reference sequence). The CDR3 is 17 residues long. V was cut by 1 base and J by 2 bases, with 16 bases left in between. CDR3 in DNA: TGTGCCAGCAGCTTAGGAGGCTGGGGACTGGACACAGATACGCAGTATTTT. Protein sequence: CASSLGGWGLDTDTQYF.